This T cell receptor (beta chain) derives from a study of T cells in women clearing cervical HPV infection. J gave up 4 bases and V 3 bases, and 6 bases lay outside the gene matches. The germline V gene encodes CDR1 DFQATT and CDR2 SNEGSKA (reference sequence). There are 14 residues in the CDR3. All participants had a single incident cervical HPV16 infection, and prevalent HPV16 infections were excluded. A note on this clone: The missing CDR3 end, 3 residues past where the read stops, is filled in from the germline J gene.

TCRdb's copy holds only in-frame clones and misses some; the assay was immunoSEQ multiplex PCR. The table lists about 35,000 clones. The specimen sequenced was blood buffy coat. The TCR comes from a woman between 18 and 70 years old with a cervical HPV16 infection that either progressed to CIN3+ or cleared (not recorded which). The V gene is TRBV20-1, the J gene TRBJ2-1; 7 nucleotides line up with TRBD2. CDR3 DNA (partial): TGCAGTGCTAGTTCTAGCGGCATATACAATGAG. Protein product: CSASSSGIYNE. In full, the CDR3 reads CSASSSGIYNEQFF.